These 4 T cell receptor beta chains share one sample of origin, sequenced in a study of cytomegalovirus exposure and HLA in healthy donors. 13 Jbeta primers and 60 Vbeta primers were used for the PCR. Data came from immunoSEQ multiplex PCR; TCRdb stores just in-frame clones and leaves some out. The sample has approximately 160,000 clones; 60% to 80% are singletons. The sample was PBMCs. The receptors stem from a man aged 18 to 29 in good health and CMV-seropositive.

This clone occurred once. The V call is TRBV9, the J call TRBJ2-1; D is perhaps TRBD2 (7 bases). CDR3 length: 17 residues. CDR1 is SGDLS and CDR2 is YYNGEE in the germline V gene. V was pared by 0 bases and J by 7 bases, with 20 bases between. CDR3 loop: CASSVEGGDTKRNEQFF. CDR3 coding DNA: TGTGCCAGCAGCGTAGAGGGGGGGGACACAAAAAGGAATGAGCAGTTCTTC.

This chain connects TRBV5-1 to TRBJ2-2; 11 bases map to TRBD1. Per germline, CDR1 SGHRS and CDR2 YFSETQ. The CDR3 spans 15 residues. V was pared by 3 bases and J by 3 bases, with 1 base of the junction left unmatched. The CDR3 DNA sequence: TGCGCCAGCAGCTGGGGACAGGGGGACACCGGGGAGCTGTTTTTT. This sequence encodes CASSWGQGDTGELFF.

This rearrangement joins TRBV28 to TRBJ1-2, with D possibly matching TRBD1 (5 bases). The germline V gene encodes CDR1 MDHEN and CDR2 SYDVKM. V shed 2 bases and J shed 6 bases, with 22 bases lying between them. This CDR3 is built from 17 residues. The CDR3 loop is CASSLEGEVGWGDGYTF. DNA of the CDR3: TGTGCCAGCAGTTTAGAGGGCGAAGTCGGGTGGGGGGATGGCTACACCTTC.

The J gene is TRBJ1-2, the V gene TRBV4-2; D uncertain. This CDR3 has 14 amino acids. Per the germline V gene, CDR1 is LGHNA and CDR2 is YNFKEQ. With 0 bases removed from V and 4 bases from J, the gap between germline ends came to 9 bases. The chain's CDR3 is CASSQDQVSYGYTF. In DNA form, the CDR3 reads TGTGCCAGCAGCCAAGATCAGGTCTCCTATGGCTACACCTTC.